The next 24 T cell receptor beta chains were all read from a single sample in a study of beta chain features in type 1 diabetes. Study-level findings and limits: All four CD4+ subsets of Type 1 diabetes patients contained TCRB CDR3s that were moderately but significantly shorter.

The investigators reverse transcribed all of the isolated RNA, so they sequenced expressed TCRB transcripts. The method was immunoSEQ multiplex PCR; TCRdb's version includes in-frame clones alone and lacks a portion of them. This repertoire shows about 150,000 clones, about 13% found once; its top ten account for under 1.5%. Antigens for these TCRs are unknown. Sequenced input: central memory CD4+ T cells from blood. These receptor sequences come from a man between 18 and 29 years old with type 1 diabetes.

The chain joins TRBV2 to TRBJ1-2; D is perhaps TRBD1 (6 bases). Germline V gives CDR1 SNHLY, CDR2 FYNNEI. Trimming stripped 4 bases from V and 8 bases from J, with 14 bases between. This CDR3 has 13 amino acids. CDR3 protein: CASSGQVGHGYTF. For the CDR3, the DNA is TGTGCCAGCAGTGGACAGGTGGGGCACGGCTACACCTTC.

This clone was detected only a few times. This sample includes further DNA sequences coding for the same CDR3. The V call is TRBV10-3, the J call TRBJ2-5; D is unresolved. The CDR3 loop spans 12 amino acids. Per the germline V gene, CDR1 is ENHRY and CDR2 is SYGVKD. V lost 0 bases and J 4 bases, leaving 3 bases between the germline ends. DNA of the CDR3: TGTGCCATCAGTGAGTCGGGAGAGACCCAGTACTTC. Its translation: CAISESGETQYF.

Ten or more counts support this clone. The gene calls are TRBV6-1 and TRBJ2-3; 8 bases are a match to TRBD2. The ends lost 0 bases at V and 2 bases at J; junction bases unmatched: 4. Germline CDR1 MNHNS, CDR2 SASEGT. This CDR3 contains 16 residues. In nucleotides, the CDR3 is TGTGCCAGCAGTGAAGCGGTGACTAGCGCCACAGATACGCAGTATTTT. Amino acid sequence: CASSEAVTSATDTQYF.

This clone has more than one count but fewer than ten. V usage is TRBV28 and J usage is TRBJ2-1; no definite D call. The V end was cut by 6 bases, the J end by 4 bases, with 13 bases between. The CDR3 spans 14 residues. Germline V gene lookup returns CDR1 MDHEN and CDR2 SYDVKM. The CDR3 region has the DNA TGTGCCAGCAGGCTGGGCGAAGGTTACAATGAGCAGTTCTTC. Translating gives CASRLGEGYNEQFF.

This clone was counted a few times. The chain recombines TRBV19 with TRBJ2-2; either TRBD1 or TRBD2 may fit D (5 bases each). This CDR3 has 17 amino acids. Trimming stripped 2 bases from V and 10 bases from J, with 23 bases between. Germline V gene data show CDR1 as LNHDA and CDR2 as SQIVND (reference sequence). CDR3 protein: CASSIISGQSETEELFF. DNA for the CDR3: TGTGCCAGTAGTATAATATCGGGGCAGTCGGAGACTGAGGAGCTGTTTTTT.

The chain has TRBV7-3 and TRBJ2-1, with 11 bases lining up with TRBD2. Germline CDR1 SGHTA, CDR2 FQGTGA. Trimming at V came to 5 bases and at J to 6 bases, leaving 6 bases not matched to a gene. The CDR3 covers 15 residues. The CDR3, as DNA: TGTGCCAGCAGCCCGACCCTAGCGGGGGGCAATGAGCAGTTCTTC. It translates to CASSPTLAGGNEQFF.

This clone came up a few times. CDR3 region: CATSRAETLGELFF. The CDR3, as DNA: TGTGCCACCAGCAGAGCCGAGACACTCGGGGAGCTGTTTTTT. The chain employs TRBV15 and TRBJ2-2; D not certain. The CDR3 is made up of 14 amino acids. V lost 1 base and J lost 7, with 10 bases in between. Germline assignment: CDR1 LNHNV and CDR2 YYDKDF (reference sequence).

In its sample, this clone was seen a few times. V and J are TRBV9 and TRBJ1-1; weak D call: TRBD1 (6 bases). Germline CDR1 reads SGDLS; CDR2 reads YYNGEE. Trimming removed 6 bases at V and 5 bases at J, with 14 bases between. The CDR3 is 13 amino acids. CDR3 coding DNA: TGTGCCAGCACCCTCCTTACAGGGACTGAAGCTTTCTTT. Translating gives CASTLLTGTEAFF. Looking up the rest from reference TRBV9 and TRBJ1-1 gives the full variable domain: DSGVTQTPKHLITATGQRVTLRCSPRSGDLSVYWYQQSLDQGLQFLIQYYNGEERAKGNILERFSAQQFPDLHSELNLSSLELGDSALYFCASTLLTGTEAFFGQGTRLTVV.

This clone was counted many times. The CDR3 DNA follows: TGTGCCAGCTCACCAGACAGGGGTCAGCCCCAGCATTTT. Residues: CASSPDRGQPQHF. This chain joins TRBV18 and TRBJ1-5, with 8 bases matching TRBD1. The CDR3 totals 13 residues. Germline V gene data show CDR1 as KGHSH and CDR2 as LQKENI. Trimming at V came to 2 bases and at J to 6 bases, leaving 0 bases not matched to a gene.

The chain couples TRBV5-4 to TRBJ2-1, with TRBD1 matching over 8 bases. CDR1 and CDR2 from the germline V gene are SGHNT and YYREEE (reference sequence). Losses at the gene ends were 1 base for V and 7 bases for J; bases not matched to a gene: 1. The CDR3 has 13 amino acids. CDR3 sequence: CASSLRTGNEQFF. The CDR3 DNA is TGTGCCAGCAGCTTGAGGACAGGGAATGAGCAGTTCTTC.

The J gene is TRBJ2-7, the V gene TRBV28, with TRBD1 as a possible D gene (5 bases). This CDR3 comprises 14 residues. The V end was cut by 6 bases, the J end by 6 bases, with 18 bases between. Per the germline V gene, CDR1 is MDHEN and CDR2 is SYDVKM. CDR3 nucleotides: TGTGCCAGCAGCCGCAAGGCAGGGAATGGCGAGCAGTACTTC. Translation: CASSRKAGNGEQYF.

The rearrangement uses TRBV7-2 and TRBJ1-2, with TRBD1 matching 7 bases. This CDR3 region has 13 residues. With 5 bases clipped from V and 6 bases from J, the junction kept 6 bases outside the gene matches. From germline, CDR1 is SGHTA and CDR2 FQGNSA. CDR3: CASSRDSLDGYTF. DNA for the CDR3: TGTGCCAGCAGCAGGGACAGCCTAGATGGCTACACCTTC.

Details on this clone: One base away lies a much larger clone, so this may be a sequencing read error. The chain couples TRBV18 to TRBJ2-6, with D possibly TRBD2 on 5 matching bases. With 1 base removed from V and 4 bases from J, the gap between germline ends came to 11 bases. The CDR3 covers 16 residues. The germline CDR1 and CDR2 sequences are KGHSH and LQKENI. CDR3 sequence (DNA): TGTGCCAGCTCACCACTCGCGGGTACGGGGGCCAACGTCCTGACTTTC. Translated, it gives CASSPLAGTGANVLTF.

This rearrangement joins TRBV7-2 to TRBJ2-3; 7 bases are shared with TRBD2. The germline V gene encodes CDR1 SGHTA and CDR2 FQGNSA. This CDR3 contains 15 residues. With V trimmed by 6 bases and J by 1 base, 7 bases remained unmatched. This chain's CDR3 is CASRLDRGGTDTQYF. For the CDR3, the DNA is TGTGCCAGCAGACTGGATCGGGGGGGCACAGATACGCAGTATTTT.

This chain connects TRBV5-8 to TRBJ2-2, with D tentatively TRBD1 or TRBD2 (5 bases each). The CDR3 loop spans 15 amino acids. Germline values: CDR1 SGHTS, CDR2 YDEGEE. V lost 5 bases and J 0 bases, leaving 11 bases between the germline ends. Here the CDR3 reads CASRSPGPNTGELFF. DNA of the CDR3: TGTGCCAGCAGGAGCCCGGGGCCGAACACCGGGGAGCTGTTTTTT.

This clone was seen more than once but under ten times. The V and J genes are TRBV28 and TRBJ2-3, with 7 nucleotides matching TRBD2. The J segment lost 3 bases and the V segment lost 5 bases, leaving 5 bases of the junction unmatched. The CDR3 totals 14 residues. Germline V gives CDR1 MDHEN, CDR2 SYDVKM. The CDR3 DNA reads as TGTGCCAGCAGTGTAGGACTAGAAACAGATACGCAGTATTTT. Residues: CASSVGLETDTQYF.

The chain recombines TRBV5-1 with TRBJ1-4; unclear D gene. The CDR3 length is 14 residues. V lost 0 bases and J lost 8, with 11 bases in between. The V gene's germline CDR1 is SGHRS and CDR2 YFSETQ. In DNA form, the CDR3 reads TGCGCCAGCAGCTTGGAAGGCCGATCGGAAAAACTGTTTTTT. Amino acid sequence: CASSLEGRSEKLFF.

V gene TRBV19 combines with J gene TRBJ1-3; D is undetermined. Germline V gene lookup returns CDR1 LNHDA and CDR2 SQIVND (reference sequence). This CDR3 comprises 15 residues. V was clipped by 5 bases and J by 0 bases, with 11 bases between them. CDR3 amino acids: CASSVQKTSGNTIYF. The CDR3 DNA sequence: TGTGCCAGTAGTGTACAGAAGACCTCTGGAAACACCATATATTTT.

With respect to this clone: The same CDR3 is also encoded by other DNA sequences in this sample. The chain employs TRBV5-1 and TRBJ2-5; the match to TRBD1 covers 7 bases. With 4 bases clipped from V and 2 bases from J, the junction kept 11 bases outside the gene matches. This CDR3 has 16 residues. Germline loops: CDR1 SGHRS, CDR2 YFSETQ. The CDR3 DNA reads TGCGCCAGCAGCGGCAGACAGGGTGAAGTGCAAGAGACCCAGTACTTC. It encodes CASSGRQGEVQETQYF. The complete variable domain, with remaining parts taken from reference TRBV5-1 and TRBJ2-5, reads KAGVTQTPRYLIKTRGQQVTLSCSPISGHRSVSWYQQTPGQGLQFLFEYFSETQRNKGNFPGRFSGRQFSNSRSEMNVSTLELGDSALYLCASSGRQGEVQETQYFGPGTRLLVL.

This clone was seen a handful of times. The chain joins TRBV2 to TRBJ2-6; D is unclear. CDR1 is SNHLY and CDR2 is FYNNEI in the germline V gene. This CDR3 is built from 15 residues. V was shortened by 6 bases and J by 4 bases, with 13 bases between the two germline ends. The CDR3 coding sequence is TGTGCCAGCAGCCCCGGCCTTTCCGGGGCCAACGTCCTGACTTTC. It encodes CASSPGLSGANVLTF. Using reference TRBV2 and TRBJ2-6 for the parts outside the CDR3, the full variable domain is EPEVTQTPSHQVTQMGQEVILRCVPISNHLYFYWYRQILGQKVEFLVSFYNNEISEKSEIFDDQFSVERPDGSNFTLKIRSTKLEDSAMYFCASSPGLSGANVLTFGAGSRLTVL.

This clone was counted between two and nine times. The V gene is TRBV6-1, the J gene TRBJ1-1; tentatively, D is TRBD1 (5 bases). CDR1 MNHNS and CDR2 SASEGT come from the germline V gene. V dropped 7 bases and J dropped 1 base, with 13 bases sitting between them. CDR3 size: 14 residues. CDR3 region: CASTARGENTEAFF. The CDR3, as DNA: TGTGCCAGCACCGCAAGGGGCGAGAACACTGAAGCTTTCTTT.

This clone occurred many times. The chain is built from TRBV4-2 and TRBJ2-3; D is possibly TRBD2 (7 bases). The CDR3 loop spans 16 amino acids. Germline V CDR1 and CDR2: LGHNA, YNFKEQ. Deletions cut 2 bases from V and 4 bases from J, with 16 bases between. The CDR3 is CASSQLTSEGADTQYF. CDR3 coding DNA: TGTGCCAGCAGCCAACTAACTAGCGAGGGGGCAGATACGCAGTATTTT.

V is TRBV9 and J is TRBJ1-5; 7 bases fit TRBD1. The CDR3 consists of 15 residues. The J segment lost 5 bases and the V segment lost 0 bases, leaving 5 bases of the junction unmatched. The germline V gene encodes CDR1 SGDLS and CDR2 YYNGEE. The DNA of the CDR3 is TGTGCCAGCAGCGTAGCGGCAGGGGGAGATCAGCCCCAGCATTTT. Amino acids: CASSVAAGGDQPQHF. The variable domain in full, with the rest retrieved from reference TRBV9 and TRBJ1-5, is DSGVTQTPKHLITATGQRVTLRCSPRSGDLSVYWYQQSLDQGLQFLIQYYNGEERAKGNILERFSAQQFPDLHSELNLSSLELGDSALYFCASSVAAGGDQPQHFGDGTRLSIL.

There are a few counts of this clone. In DNA, the CDR3 is TGCGCCAGCAGCCAGGGACAGGGCGATCTCTCCTATGGCTACACCTTC. Protein product: CASSQGQGDLSYGYTF. This chain joins TRBV4-1 and TRBJ1-2; 9 positions agree with TRBD1. Germline assignment: CDR1 MGHRA and CDR2 YSYEKL. The CDR3 contains 16 residues. With V trimmed by 3 bases and J by 4 bases, 9 bases remained unmatched.